Listed here are 8 T cell receptor beta chains from one sample, sequenced in a study of blood T cell repertoires in COVID-19. The assay was immunoSEQ multiplex PCR, and TCRdb's table has in-frame clones only and misses some. The table shows 220,000 or so clones, with 80% to 90% occurring only once. Sequencing was done on a sample of PBMCs or T cells enriched from blood (not recorded which). The receptors derive from a woman between 18 and 29 years old in a cohort exposed to, infected with or recovered from COVID-19 (not recorded which).

The rearrangement joins TRBV24-1 to TRBJ1-1; perhaps TRBD1 as D (5 bases). With 5 bases removed from V and 9 bases from J, the gap between germline ends came to 12 bases. The V gene's germline CDR1 is KGHDR and CDR2 SFDVKD. CDR3 length: 12 amino acids. DNA for the CDR3: TGTGCCACCAGTGGGGTCAGGGTGAAAGCTTTCTTT. Encoded protein: CATSGVRVKAFF.

This chain joins TRBV28 and TRBJ1-2; 9 bases are a match to TRBD1. Germline V gives CDR1 MDHEN, CDR2 SYDVKM. This CDR3 has 15 residues. V shed 4 bases, J shed 7 bases, and the junction held 10 bases outside the gene matches. CDR3 bases: TGTGCCAGCAGTTCCGCGGGACAGGGTAAAAGTGGCTACACCTTC. Its translation: CASSSAGQGKSGYTF.

V is TRBV5-1 and J is TRBJ2-7; 10 bases align to TRBD1. V lost 4 bases and J lost 4; bases outside the gene matches: 11. The CDR3 runs 16 residues. CDR1 and CDR2 (germline): SGHRS, YFSETQ. CDR3 in DNA: TGCGCCAGCAGCGGTGGGACCGGGACAGGGGTATACGAGCAGTACTTC. Translated, it gives CASSGGTGTGVYEQYF.

J is TRBJ1-1 and V is TRBV29-1, with 7 bases lining up with TRBD1. With V trimmed by 7 bases and J by 0 bases, 5 bases remained unmatched. Looked up from germline, CDR1 is SQVTM and CDR2 is ANQGSEA. The length of the CDR3 is 13 residues. CDR3 DNA: TGCAGCGCCCGGGGACAGATGAACACTGAAGCTTTCTTT. Its protein is CSARGQMNTEAFF.

This chain uses TRBV5-1 with TRBJ1-5, with 8 bases matching TRBD1. The CDR3 consists of 15 residues. Germline V gives CDR1 SGHRS, CDR2 YFSETQ. After removal of 0 bases from V and 6 bases from J, the junction contained 5 bases not matched to a gene. CDR3 sequence reads: CASSLEGQGGQPQHF. The CDR3 coding sequence is TGCGCCAGCAGCTTGGAAGGACAGGGAGGTCAGCCCCAGCATTTT.

The rearrangement links TRBV9 to TRBJ1-2; weak D call: TRBD1 (6 bases). The germline CDR1 and CDR2 sequences are SGDLS and YYNGEE. The V and J ends lost 4 bases and 4 bases respectively, with 8 bases between them. The CDR3 loop spans 12 amino acids. CDR3 DNA: TGTGCCAGCAGCACGGACAGCTATGGCTACACCTTC. This gives the protein CASSTDSYGYTF. Full variable domain (rest looked up from reference TRBV9 and TRBJ1-2): DSGVTQTPKHLITATGQRVTLRCSPRSGDLSVYWYQQSLDQGLQFLIQYYNGEERAKGNILERFSAQQFPDLHSELNLSSLELGDSALYFCASSTDSYGYTFGSGTRLTVV.

The chain couples TRBV24-1 to TRBJ2-5, with 13 bases lining up with TRBD2. Germline CDR1 is KGHDR and CDR2 is SFDVKD. The J segment lost 5 bases and the V segment lost 2 bases, leaving 4 bases of the junction unmatched. This CDR3 region has 16 residues. The CDR3 reads CATSDWTSGSRETQYF. The DNA for the CDR3 is TGTGCCACCAGTGATTGGACTAGCGGGAGTCGGGAGACCCAGTACTTC.

The chain links TRBV5-8 to TRBJ1-4, with TRBD1 as a possible D gene (5 bases). V lost 1 base, J lost 4 bases, and 8 bases lay in between. Germline assignment: CDR1 SGHTS and CDR2 YDEGEE. There are 14 residues in the CDR3. The CDR3 loop is CASSLQGGNEKLFF. In nucleotides, the CDR3 is TGTGCCAGCAGCTTGCAGGGCGGTAATGAAAAACTGTTTTTT.